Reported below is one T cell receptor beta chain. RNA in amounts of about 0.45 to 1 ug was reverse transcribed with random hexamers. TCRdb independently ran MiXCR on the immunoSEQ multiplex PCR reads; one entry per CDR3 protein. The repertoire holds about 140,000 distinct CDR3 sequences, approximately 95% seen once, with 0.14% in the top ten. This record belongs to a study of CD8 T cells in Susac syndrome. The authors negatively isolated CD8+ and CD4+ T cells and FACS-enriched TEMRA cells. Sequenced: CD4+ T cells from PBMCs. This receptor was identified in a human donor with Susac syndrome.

Written as DNA, the CDR3 is TGCAGTGCCCCTCCTAAGTTGCCCTGGGACACTGAAGCTTTCTTT. This encodes CSAPPKLPWDTEAFF. This chain joins TRBV20-1 and TRBJ1-1; D unresolved. This CDR3 comprises 15 residues. Trimming took off 6 bases at V and 3 bases at J, with 20 bases between the two ends. In germline, CDR1 is DFQATT, CDR2 SNEGSKA (reference sequence).